The 30 T cell receptor beta chains given below trace back to one sample, sequenced in a study of lymphopenia after photon versus proton radiotherapy (dated 2019 in TCRdb). The method was the immunoSEQ multiplex PCR assay. TCRdb took over this immuneACCESS table, retaining in-frame rearrangements with V and J assigned. Such tables are incomplete; in checked studies, under half of the missing clones stem from an unresolved V gene, and the remainder is unexplained. The sample includes about 50,000 clones, with more than 90% observed a single time. About 20% of the sample rests with the top ten. The sample was peripheral blood, taken from a patient treated with photon-based radiotherapy. Receptors were obtained from a woman aged 40 to 55 with cholangiocarcinoma.

The genes are TRBV5-6 and TRBJ2-7; 7 bases match TRBD1. V trimming: 4 bases; J trimming: 6 bases; junction bases outside the gene matches: 4. Looked up from germline, CDR1 is SGHDT and CDR2 is YYEEEE. There are 12 residues in the CDR3. The CDR3, as DNA: TGTGCCAGCAGCCCCGGGACAGCCGAGCAGTACTTC. Translating it yields CASSPGTAEQYF.

This clone has a single count. The chain uses TRBV11-2 and TRBJ1-4, with 7 nucleotides matching TRBD1. J was trimmed by 4 bases and V by 2 bases; bases with no gene match: 10. CDR1 and CDR2 from the germline V gene are SGHAT and FQNNGV. The CDR3 is made up of 17 amino acids. The CDR3 spells CASSLLPRTGGNEKLFF. The DNA for the CDR3 is TGTGCCAGCAGCTTACTTCCCCGGACAGGTGGTAATGAAAAACTGTTTTTT.

J is TRBJ1-5 and V is TRBV2; D uncertain. This CDR3 contains 15 residues. V was clipped by 3 bases and J by 2 bases, with 11 bases between them. Germline CDR1 reads SNHLY; CDR2 reads FYNNEI. Written as DNA, the CDR3 is TGTGCCAGCAGTGATGACGTGAATGGCAATCAGCCCCAGCATTTT. Translated: CASSDDVNGNQPQHF. Based on the CDR3 plus reference TRBV2 and TRBJ1-5, the full variable domain is EPEVTQTPSHQVTQMGQEVILRCVPISNHLYFYWYRQILGQKVEFLVSFYNNEISEKSEIFDDQFSVERPDGSNFTLKIRSTKLEDSAMYFCASSDDVNGNQPQHFGDGTRLSIL.

CDR3 amino acids: CASSFQGAYEQYF. The CDR3, as DNA: TGTGCCAGCAGCTTTCAGGGGGCGTACGAGCAGTACTTC. This chain uses TRBV7-2 with TRBJ2-7, with TRBD1 matching over 8 bases. Germline CDR1 is SGHTA and CDR2 is FQGNSA. With V trimmed by 3 bases and J by 4 bases, 2 bases remained unmatched. The CDR3 runs to 13 residues.

This clone was counted a single time. The chain couples TRBV2 to TRBJ2-1; 10 positions agree with TRBD1. CDR3 size: 15 residues. Germline V lookup: CDR1 SNHLY, CDR2 FYNNEI. The V gene end was trimmed by 4 bases and the J gene end by 1 base; junction bases not matched to a gene: 1. The CDR3 DNA is TGTGCCAGCAGTGGGGGACAGGGGTCCTACAATGAGCAGTTCTTC. Its translation: CASSGGQGSYNEQFF. The variable domain in full, completed from reference TRBV2 and TRBJ2-1, reads EPEVTQTPSHQVTQMGQEVILRCVPISNHLYFYWYRQILGQKVEFLVSFYNNEISEKSEIFDDQFSVERPDGSNFTLKIRSTKLEDSAMYFCASSGGQGSYNEQFFGPGTRLTVL.

The chain links TRBV9 to TRBJ1-2; 10 positions match TRBD1. The CDR3 covers 14 residues. CDR1 and CDR2 (germline): SGDLS, YYNGEE. The trim removed 3 bases at V and 8 bases at J, leaving 7 bases unmatched. The CDR3 loop is CASSERGQGRGYTF. The CDR3 DNA is TGTGCCAGCAGCGAACGGGGACAGGGGAGGGGCTACACCTTC.

The CDR3 here is CASSLAGGNTGELFF. CDR3 nucleotide sequence: TGTGCCAGCAGTTTAGCAGGGGGCAACACCGGGGAGCTGTTTTTT. This chain uses TRBV27 with TRBJ2-2, with TRBD1 matching over 8 bases. The CDR3 spans 15 residues. The trim removed 2 bases at V and 2 bases at J, leaving 1 base unmatched. Germline V gene sequence: CDR1 MNHEY, CDR2 SMNVEV (reference sequence).

The chain employs TRBV15 and TRBJ2-1; no definite D call. This CDR3 contains 19 residues. V was clipped by 0 bases and J by 0 bases, with 18 bases between them. Germline lookup yields CDR1 LNHNV and CDR2 YYDKDF (reference sequence). CDR3 in amino acids: CATSREDSSPLSSYNEQFF. The CDR3 DNA is TGTGCCACCAGCAGAGAGGATAGTAGCCCCCTCAGCTCCTACAATGAGCAGTTCTTC.

In DNA, the CDR3 is TGTGCCAGCAGTCGAGGGCCGATAACCGGGGAGCTGTTTTTT. Encoded protein: CASSRGPITGELFF. J is TRBJ2-2 and V is TRBV6-4, with TRBD2 as a possible D gene (5 bases). V gave up 5 bases and J gave up 5 bases, with 12 bases separating them. This CDR3 is 14 amino acids long. The germline V gene has CDR1 MRHNA and CDR2 SNTAGT.

The CDR3 DNA sequence: TGTGCCAGCAGTGAACGAAACTACGAGCAGTACTTC. Its protein is CASSERNYEQYF. This chain joins TRBV2 and TRBJ2-7, with D hard to call. There are 12 residues in the CDR3. V shed 2 bases and J shed 3 bases, with 5 bases lying between them. The germline gives CDR1 SNHLY, CDR2 FYNNEI.

The rearrangement joins TRBV9 to TRBJ1-1; D might be TRBD1 (5 bases). The CDR3 contains 16 residues. Germline V lookup: CDR1 SGDLS, CDR2 YYNGEE. Trimming cost V 3 bases and J 7 bases, with 22 bases left between them. The CDR3 DNA reads TGTGCCAGCAGCGCGGGTGGGGACTTTGAGTATGGTGAAGCTTTCTTT. Protein product: CASSAGGDFEYGEAFF.

The genes are TRBV18 and TRBJ1-1, with TRBD1 identical over 8 bases. There are 14 residues in the CDR3. Per the germline V gene, CDR1 is KGHSH and CDR2 is LQKENI. V shed 3 bases, J shed 3 bases, and the junction held 3 bases outside the gene matches. This CDR3 reads CASSPVTGDTEAFF. CDR3 in DNA: TGTGCCAGCTCACCCGTGACAGGGGACACTGAAGCTTTCTTT.

The J gene is TRBJ1-2, the V gene TRBV19, with TRBD1 identical over 9 bases. This CDR3 is built from 16 residues. V lost 3 bases to trimming and J lost 0 bases; unmatched junction nucleotides: 5. Looked up from germline, CDR1 is LNHDA and CDR2 is SQIVND (reference sequence). The CDR3 DNA sequence: TGTGCCAGTAGTATGAGGACAGGGGTTCCTAACTATGGCTACACCTTC. Translating gives CASSMRTGVPNYGYTF.

This sequence joins TRBV5-1 and TRBJ2-1; D is ambiguous. There are 15 residues in the CDR3. V gave up 0 bases and J gave up 0 bases, with 7 bases separating them. Germline values: CDR1 SGHRS, CDR2 YFSETQ. CDR3 bases: TGCGCCAGCAGCTTGGAGGCCAGCTCCTACAATGAGCAGTTCTTC. Its translation: CASSLEASSYNEQFF.

The genes are TRBV30 and TRBJ1-3; D not certain. The germline V gene has CDR1 GTSNPN and CDR2 SVGIG (reference sequence). Trimming removed 1 base from V and 0 bases from J, with 7 bases in between. This CDR3 spans 14 amino acids. CDR3 DNA sequence: TGTGCCTGGAGTGCTTCATCCTCTGGAAACACCATATATTTT. Residues: CAWSASSSGNTIYF. Drawing the rest from reference TRBV30 and TRBJ1-3, the complete variable domain is SQTIHQWPATLVQPVGSPLSLECTVEGTSNPNLYWYRQAAGRGLQLLFYSVGIGQISSEVPQNLSASRPQDRQFILSSKKLLLSDSGFYLCAWSASSSGNTIYFGEGSWLTVV.

The rearrangement links TRBV7-3 to TRBJ2-3, with a weak D call TRBD2 (6 bases). The germline V gene encodes CDR1 SGHTA and CDR2 FQGTGA. Between the trimmed V and J ends, which lost 4 bases and 2 bases, there was a span of 13 bases. CDR3 length: 15 residues. DNA for the CDR3: TGTGCCAGCAGCTCGGCGGGGACTCCCACAGATACGCAGTATTTT. Its translation: CASSSAGTPTDTQYF.

J is TRBJ1-1 and V is TRBV27; 7 nucleotides agree with TRBD1. With V trimmed by 3 bases and J by 5 bases, 6 bases remained unmatched. Germline CDR1 is MNHEY and CDR2 is SMNVEV (reference sequence). CDR3 length: 14 residues. For the CDR3, the DNA is TGTGCCAGCAGTTTCAGGGGGGAAAGGACTGAAGCTTTCTTT. It encodes CASSFRGERTEAFF.

This chain links TRBV5-1 with TRBJ1-1, with D perhaps TRBD1 (6 bases). Trimming cost V 5 bases and J 2 bases, with 13 bases left between them. Germline CDR1 SGHRS, CDR2 YFSETQ. The CDR3 sequence is 14 residues long. DNA of the CDR3: TGCGCCAGCAGATTCGACAGGATCAACACTGAAGCTTTCTTT. It is translated as CASRFDRINTEAFF.

The V call is TRBV5-4, the J call TRBJ2-3; TRBD2 might be the D (5 bases). The V end lost 4 bases, the J end lost 3 bases, and 24 bases lay between the germline ends. There are 18 residues in the CDR3. The germline V gene encodes CDR1 SGHNT and CDR2 YYREEE (reference sequence). For the CDR3, the DNA is TGTGCCAGCAGCCCGGGGTTGGGCCGGAGAGGTGTGACAGATACGCAGTATTTT. Translation gives CASSPGLGRRGVTDTQYF. Full variable domain (missing parts from reference TRBV5-4 and TRBJ2-3): ETGVTQSPTHLIKTRGQQVTLRCSSQSGHNTVSWYQQALGQGPQFIFQYYREEENGRGNFPPRFSGLQFPNYSSELNVNALELDDSALYLCASSPGLGRRGVTDTQYFGPGTRLTVL.

The chain carries TRBV4-3 and TRBJ2-1, with D perhaps matching TRBD1 or TRBD2 (5 bases each). The V gene's germline CDR1 is LGHNA and CDR2 YSLEER. Trimming removed 2 bases from V and 7 bases from J, with 21 bases in between. The CDR3 sequence is 17 residues long. Here the CDR3 reads CASSQHQSGAGWNEQFF. CDR3 bases: TGCGCCAGCAGCCAACACCAGAGCGGTGCAGGGTGGAATGAGCAGTTCTTC.

The chain joins TRBV5-1 to TRBJ2-1, with no clear D. V lost 3 bases and J 0 bases, leaving 10 bases between the germline ends. The CDR3 extends over 15 amino acids. Germline values: CDR1 SGHRS, CDR2 YFSETQ. The CDR3 sequence is CASSSPGSSYNEQFF. The CDR3 bases are TGCGCCAGCAGCTCTCCAGGTAGCTCCTACAATGAGCAGTTCTTC.

The rearrangement uses TRBV19 and TRBJ1-2, with 7 bases that match TRBD1. The CDR3 is 14 residues long. V lost 3 bases to trimming and J lost 4 bases; unmatched junction nucleotides: 5. Germline CDR1 reads LNHDA; CDR2 reads SQIVND (reference sequence). CDR3: CASSIEGATYGYTF. The CDR3 DNA sequence: TGTGCCAGTAGTATTGAGGGGGCCACCTATGGCTACACCTTC.

V gene TRBV7-3 combines with J gene TRBJ2-1, with D perhaps matching TRBD1 or TRBD2 (7 bases each). Germline V gives CDR1 SGHTA, CDR2 FQGTGA. This CDR3 spans 16 amino acids. V lost 5 bases and J 7 bases, leaving 21 bases between the germline ends. CDR3: CASSPIPGGDWNEQFF. CDR3 bases: TGTGCCAGCAGCCCCATCCCAGGGGGGGATTGGAATGAGCAGTTCTTC.

The chain recombines TRBV7-2 with TRBJ1-6, with 7 positions matching TRBD1. Germline V gene lookup returns CDR1 SGHTA and CDR2 FQGNSA. The ends lost 5 bases at V and 6 bases at J; junction bases unmatched: 10. This CDR3 has 16 amino acids. Here the CDR3 DNA reads TGTGCCAGCAGCGGGGCTCCGTCAGGGGGTAATTCACCCCTCCACTTT. This codes for CASSGAPSGGNSPLHF.

The CDR3 sequence is CASSSGRTPEQYF. The DNA of the CDR3 is TGTGCCAGCTCTTCGGGAAGGACACCCGAGCAGTACTTC. The rearrangement joins TRBV18 to TRBJ2-7; D possibly uses TRBD1 or TRBD2 (5 bases each). Trimming cost V 6 bases and J 6 bases, with 15 bases left between them. This CDR3 comprises 13 residues. Germline loops: CDR1 KGHSH, CDR2 LQKENI. Complete variable domain (other parts from reference TRBV18 and TRBJ2-7): NAGVMQNPRHLVRRRGQEARLRCSPMKGHSHVYWYRQLPEEGLKFMVYLQKENIIDESGMPKERFSAEFPKEGPSILRIQQVVRGDSAAYFCASSSGRTPEQYFGPGTRLTVT.

The chain carries TRBV30 and TRBJ2-1; unclear D gene. This CDR3 has 13 amino acids. The V end lost 4 bases, the J end lost 3 bases, and 10 bases lay between the germline ends. Germline values: CDR1 GTSNPN, CDR2 SVGIG (reference sequence). The CDR3 nucleotides are TGTGCCTGGATACTGGCGGACTACAATGAGCAGTTCTTC. Its protein product is CAWILADYNEQFF.

V gene TRBV4-1 combines with J gene TRBJ1-6; a weak D match, TRBD1 (6 bases). The CDR3 is 16 residues long. With 0 bases removed from V and 0 bases from J, the gap between germline ends came to 6 bases. Germline V CDR1 and CDR2: MGHRA, YSYEKL. CDR3 in DNA: TGCGCCAGCAGCCAAGAAGGGGGCTCCTATAATTCACCCCTCCACTTT. Protein sequence: CASSQEGGSYNSPLHF.

V gene TRBV5-5 combines with J gene TRBJ2-7; D unclear. Deletions cut 3 bases from V and 7 bases from J, with 8 bases between. The CDR3 spans 11 residues. Germline CDR1 and CDR2: SGHKS and YYEKEE (reference sequence). In DNA, the CDR3 is TGTGCCAGCAGCTCTACGAGTGAGCAGTACTTC. Translating gives CASSSTSEQYF. Filled out from reference TRBV5-5 and TRBJ2-7, the complete variable domain reads DAGVTQSPTHLIKTRGQQVTLRCSPISGHKSVSWYQQVLGQGPQFIFQYYEKEERGRGNFPDRFSARQFPNYSSELNVNALLLGDSALYLCASSSTSEQYFGPGTRLTVT.

The chain employs TRBV7-2 and TRBJ1-1; possibly TRBD1 for D (6 bases). There are 19 residues in the CDR3. Germline-derived CDR1 and CDR2 are SGHTA and FQGNSA. Between the trimmed V and J ends, which lost 0 bases and 0 bases, there was a span of 20 bases. The CDR3 sequence is CASSLARGPGWVMNTEAFF. The DNA for the CDR3 is TGTGCCAGCAGCTTAGCGCGGGGGCCCGGGTGGGTTATGAACACTGAAGCTTTCTTT.

This rearrangement joins TRBV9 to TRBJ2-7; D unclear. The ends were cut back, 0 bases at V and 0 bases at J, with 10 bases in the middle. The CDR3 extends over 15 amino acids. Per the germline V gene, CDR1 is SGDLS and CDR2 is YYNGEE. The CDR3 coding sequence is TGTGCCAGCAGCGTAGGGGCAGAGAGCTCCTACGAGCAGTACTTC. It specifies CASSVGAESSYEQYF.